The T cell receptor (beta chain) under discussion was sequenced for a study of T-cell reconstitution after alpha-beta-depleted transplantation in children. This CDR3 has 14 residues. From germline, CDR1 is ENHRY and CDR2 SYGVKD. The J segment lost 6 bases and the V segment lost 6 bases, leaving 8 bases of the junction unmatched. Unique molecular identifiers were used in preparing the TCRbeta library. Each CDR3 protein gets one entry after TCRdb re-called the PCR reads with MiXCR. The sample carries approximately 290,000 distinct CDR3 sequences, approximately 10% recorded once. This clonotype was detected many times.

The chain uses TRBV10-3 and TRBJ2-1; 7 bases agree with TRBD1. Source: peripheral blood, taken 180 days after TCRalphabeta/CD19-depleted stem cell transplant. The clonotype comes from a male patient aged 2-15 years who had a stem cell transplant for chronic granulomatous disease, so the T cells may come from the graft donor. The DNA for the CDR3 is TGTGCCATCAGAACCGGGACAGAGAGCAATGAGCAGTTCTTC. Amino acid sequence: CAIRTGTESNEQFF.